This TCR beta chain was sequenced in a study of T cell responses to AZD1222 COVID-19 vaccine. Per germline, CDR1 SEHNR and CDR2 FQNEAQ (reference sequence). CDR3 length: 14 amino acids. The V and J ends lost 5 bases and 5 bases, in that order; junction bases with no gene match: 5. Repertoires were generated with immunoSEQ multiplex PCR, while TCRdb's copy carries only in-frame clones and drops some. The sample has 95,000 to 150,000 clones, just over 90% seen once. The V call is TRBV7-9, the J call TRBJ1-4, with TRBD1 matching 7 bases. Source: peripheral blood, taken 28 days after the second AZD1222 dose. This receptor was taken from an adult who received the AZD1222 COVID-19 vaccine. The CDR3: CASSPGGSNEKLFF. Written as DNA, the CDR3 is TGTGCCAGCAGCCCAGGGGGGTCGAATGAAAAACTGTTTTTT.